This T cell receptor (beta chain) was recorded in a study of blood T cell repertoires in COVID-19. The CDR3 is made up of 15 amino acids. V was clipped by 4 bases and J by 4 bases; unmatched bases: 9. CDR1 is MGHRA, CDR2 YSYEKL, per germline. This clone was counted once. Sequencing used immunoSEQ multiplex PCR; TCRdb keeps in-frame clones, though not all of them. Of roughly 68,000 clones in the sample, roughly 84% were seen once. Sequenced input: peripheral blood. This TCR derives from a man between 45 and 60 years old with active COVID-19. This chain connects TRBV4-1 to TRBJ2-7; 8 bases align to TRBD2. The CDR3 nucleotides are TGCGCCAGCAGCCGTCAACTAGCGGAACCTTACGAGCAGTACTTC. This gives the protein CASSRQLAEPYEQYF.